The clone carrying this T cell receptor beta chain was recorded a few times. These data come from a study of cytomegalovirus exposure and HLA in healthy donors. The PCR ran on 60 Vbeta and 13 Jbeta primers. Here immunoSEQ multiplex PCR was the method, and the copy in TCRdb shows in-frame clones only, minus some. The sample comprises approximately 100,000 clones, over 70% of which are singletons, and 2.5% to 3.5% rests with the top ten. This CDR3 spans 13 amino acids. Trimming cost V 10 bases and J 4 bases, with 16 bases left between them. Sequencing was performed on PBMCs. This receptor was identified in a female donor in good health and CMV-seronegative. The chain carries TRBV23-1 and TRBJ1-1; possibly TRBD1 for D (6 bases). TRBV23-1 qualifies as an ORF whose function is uncertain. The CDR3 is CANLQGGRTEAFF. DNA for the CDR3: TGCGCCAACTTACAGGGTGGACGCACTGAAGCTTTCTTT.